Shown below are 20 T cell receptor beta chains from a single sample sequenced in a study of metastatic and nonmetastatic thyroid tumors. Thyroid surgery was preceded by no treatment in any patient. TCRdb reanalyzed the PCR reads with MiXCR. Among approximately 16,000 clones listed, approximately 31% were seen once. The sequencing sample was made of tumor tissue. All receptors derive from a male donor with papillary thyroid cancer or a benign thyroid nodule (not recorded which). Some clones in this sample may be carry-over from other donors' samples.

For this clone: The conserved phenylalanine or tryptophan is not found at the CDR3 terminus, so this likely reflects a read error. The rearrangement uses TRBV6-1 and TRBJ2-5; 8 bases map to TRBD1. The CDR3 totals 17 residues. J gave up 9 bases and V 6 bases, and 21 bases lay outside the gene matches. The germline CDR1 and CDR2 sequences are MNHNS and SASEGT. CDR3 in amino acids: CASRGTGYFTTPGPQYG. The CDR3 bases are TGTGCCAGCAGGGGGACAGGATATTTCACCACCCCAGGGCCCCAGTACGGC.

The rearrangement uses TRBV5-1 and TRBJ1-5; D is unresolved. Trimming took off 0 bases at V and 4 bases at J, with 11 bases between the two ends. The length of the CDR3 is 15 residues. Germline V lookup: CDR1 SGHRS, CDR2 YFSETQ. The CDR3 DNA reads TGCGCCAGCAGCTTGGCTGGCAGCAGGAATCAGCCCCAGCATTTT. This sequence encodes CASSLAGSRNQPQHF.

This clone has more than one count but fewer than ten. This sequence joins TRBV6-1 and TRBJ2-7; D gene unclear. V lost 2 bases to trimming and J lost 3 bases, with 17 bases between them. The CDR3 has 16 residues. The germline gives CDR1 MNHNS, CDR2 SASEGT. The CDR3 loop is CASSEFLLEGIYEQYF. The CDR3 DNA reads as TGTGCCAGCAGTGAATTTCTTTTAGAAGGGATCTACGAGCAGTACTTC.

The J gene is TRBJ2-3, the V gene TRBV7-3; 8 bases are shared with TRBD1. The CDR3 runs 16 residues. V lost 1 base to trimming and J lost 4 bases; unmatched junction nucleotides: 7. CDR1 and CDR2 from the germline V gene are SGHTA and FQGTGA. The CDR3 loop reads CASSLSGTGRADTQYF. The DNA of the CDR3 is TGTGCCAGCAGCTTAAGCGGGACAGGACGCGCAGATACGCAGTATTTT.

The chain's CDR3 is CASTGGIRGNEQFF. The CDR3 bases are TGTGCCAGCACGGGCGGGATTCGGGGAAATGAGCAGTTCTTC. V is TRBV12-3 or TRBV12-4 and J is TRBJ2-1, with a weak D call TRBD2 (6 bases). This CDR3 has 14 residues. Trimming removed 7 bases at V and 7 bases at J, with 17 bases between.

This sequence joins TRBV20-1 and TRBJ2-2, with D maybe TRBD2 (6 bases). This CDR3 region has 14 residues. Trimming cost V 8 bases and J 6 bases, with 19 bases left between them. Germline V gives CDR1 DFQATT, CDR2 SNEGSKA (reference sequence). CDR3 bases: TGCAGTTCGAGGGGCGGTGGAGGGTCCGGGGAGCTGTTTTTT. Its protein is CSSRGGGGSGELFF.

The chain carries TRBV20-1 and TRBJ2-7; 11 bases line up with TRBD1. With 3 bases clipped from V and 0 bases from J, the junction kept 4 bases outside the gene matches. The CDR3 is made up of 15 amino acids. The germline CDR1 and CDR2 sequences are DFQATT and SNEGSKA (reference sequence). CDR3 residues: CSASAGTGGSYEQYF. The CDR3 region has the DNA TGCAGTGCTAGCGCCGGGACAGGGGGCTCCTACGAGCAGTACTTC.

In this sample, this clone turned up a few times. This rearrangement joins TRBV24-1 to TRBJ2-7, with TRBD1 matching over 7 bases. This CDR3 is 12 amino acids long. The V gene's germline CDR1 is KGHDR and CDR2 SFDVKD. The trim removed 9 bases at V and 5 bases at J, leaving 6 bases unmatched. The CDR3 DNA is TGTGCCACCCAAGGCAGGGGGAACGAGCAGTACTTC. Encoded protein: CATQGRGNEQYF.

The V gene is TRBV19, the J gene TRBJ2-7; tentative D call: TRBD1 (6 bases). CDR3 length equals 17 residues. The V gene's germline CDR1 is LNHDA and CDR2 SQIVND (reference sequence). Trimming stripped 6 bases from V and 0 bases from J, with 21 bases between. The CDR3: CASSYASGTPSSYEQYF. CDR3 DNA: TGTGCCAGTAGCTATGCGTCAGGGACACCCAGCTCCTACGAGCAGTACTTC.

The chain links TRBV20-1 to TRBJ2-7; the match to TRBD2 covers 11 bases. The germline CDR1 and CDR2 sequences are DFQATT and SNEGSKA (reference sequence). The CDR3 length is 14 residues. J lost 4 bases, V lost 3 bases, and 5 bases had no gene match. In nucleotides, the CDR3 is TGCAGTGCTAGTCCTAGCGGGGGGACTTACGAGCAGTACTTC. Translated: CSASPSGGTYEQYF.

The chain links TRBV30 to TRBJ2-7; 7 bases align to TRBD2. CDR3 length equals 13 residues. Germline trimming cut 0 bases from V and 5 bases from J; bases unmatched to any gene: 4. Germline V gene lookup returns CDR1 GTSNPN and CDR2 SVGIG (reference sequence). The CDR3 DNA reads as TGTGCCTGGAGTGTAGGAAGCGGGAACGAGCAGTACTTC. Its translation: CAWSVGSGNEQYF.

This clone was seen only a few times. The chain couples TRBV6-2 or TRBV6-3 to TRBJ2-2; D might be TRBD2 (5 bases). The germline V and J ends were trimmed by 4 bases and 5 bases, with 8 bases remaining between them. Germline V lookup: CDR1 MNHEY, CDR2 SVGEGT. CDR3 length: 13 residues. CDR3 nucleotides: TGTGCCAGCAGTTTCCCGGGGACCGGGGAGCTGTTTTTT. The encoded protein is CASSFPGTGELFF.

This clone came up once. The chain has TRBV7-2 and TRBJ2-1, with D tentatively TRBD1 or TRBD2 (5 bases each). V was trimmed by 3 bases and J by 0 bases, leaving 21 bases between them. The CDR3 has 19 residues. Germline CDR1 SGHTA, CDR2 FQGNSA. CDR3 in DNA: TGTGCCAGCAGCTTCCAGGGTGGTCCTGGACTCAGCTCCTACAATGAGCAGTTCTTC. It encodes CASSFQGGPGLSSYNEQFF.

The rearrangement links TRBV20-1 to TRBJ1-2, with TRBD1 matching over 10 bases. CDR1 is DFQATT, CDR2 SNEGSKA, per germline (reference sequence). This CDR3 has 13 residues. The trim removed 6 bases at V and 5 bases at J, leaving 6 bases unmatched. CDR3 sequence reads: CSAEPGQGYGYTF. The CDR3 DNA reads TGCAGTGCGGAACCGGGACAGGGGTATGGCTACACCTTC.

This clone was seen a few times. The V call is TRBV6-1, the J call TRBJ1-2; 8 bases are shared with TRBD1. V lost 7 bases to trimming and J lost 2 bases; unmatched junction nucleotides: 6. Germline lookup yields CDR1 MNHNS and CDR2 SASEGT. CDR3 length equals 14 residues. The CDR3 coding sequence is TGTGCCAGCACCGGACAGGGTGGGAACTATGGCTACACCTTC. Its protein is CASTGQGGNYGYTF.

This clone was recorded at least ten times. The genes are TRBV29-1 and TRBJ2-5, with 9 bases aligning to TRBD1. With 6 bases clipped from V and 5 bases from J, the junction kept 4 bases outside the gene matches. Germline V CDR1 and CDR2: SQVTM, ANQGSEA. This CDR3 is built from 12 residues. In DNA form, the CDR3 reads TGCAGCGTAGGACAGGGGAGGGAGACCCAGTACTTC. Encoded protein: CSVGQGRETQYF.

This clone appeared a few times. The chain links TRBV24-1 to TRBJ1-5; D is possibly TRBD1 (6 bases). The CDR3 has 16 residues. Trimming removed 4 bases from V and 4 bases from J, with 16 bases in between. In germline, CDR1 is KGHDR, CDR2 SFDVKD. The CDR3 reads CATSEGGEGGNQPQHF. CDR3 sequence (DNA): TGTGCCACCAGTGAGGGGGGCGAGGGGGGGAATCAGCCCCAGCATTTT.

The chain joins TRBV11-3 to TRBJ2-1, with 8 bases identical to TRBD2. V lost 4 bases and J lost 9; bases outside the gene matches: 5. The CDR3 runs to 13 residues. Germline V gene data show CDR1 as SGHNT and CDR2 as YENEEA. CDR3 sequence: CASSSGGVGEQFF. The CDR3 coding sequence is TGTGCCAGCAGCTCGGGGGGGGTCGGTGAGCAGTTCTTC.

The chain is built from TRBV5-6 and TRBJ1-1; D ambiguous. V lost 3 bases and J 7 bases, leaving 13 bases between the germline ends. The CDR3 is made up of 13 amino acids. Germline values: CDR1 SGHDT, CDR2 YYEEEE. The CDR3 sequence is CASSWNRGDEAFF. As DNA, the CDR3 is TGTGCCAGCAGCTGGAACCGAGGCGATGAAGCTTTCTTT.

This clone is medium-sized. The J gene is TRBJ1-6, the V gene TRBV7-8; no definite D call. Germline loops: CDR1 SGHVS, CDR2 FQNEAQ. V lost 1 base and J lost 9, with 16 bases in between. The CDR3 is 16 residues long. CDR3 protein: CASSLGGSRSSSPLHF. Written as DNA, the CDR3 is TGTGCCAGCAGCTTAGGCGGCAGTAGGAGTAGTTCACCCCTCCACTTT.